This passage covers 20 T cell receptor beta chains from one sample sequenced in a study of shared clonotypes between healthy human individuals. Terminally differentiated effector memory CD45RA+ cells were excluded by CCR7 positive selection of CD45RO-negative cells. Profiled with immunoSEQ multiplex PCR; TCRdb holds only in-frame clones, not every one. Of roughly 2.1 million clones listed, 90% to 95% are singletons. Sequenced material: naive CD8+ T cells from PBMCs. These receptor sequences come from a man aged 18 to 30 in good health. Some clones in this sample may be carry-over from other donors' samples.

This clone showed up just once. The V gene is TRBV27, the J gene TRBJ1-2; 8 bases fit TRBD1. The V gene's germline CDR1 is MNHEY and CDR2 SMNVEV (reference sequence). J gave up 6 bases and V 5 bases, and 8 bases lay outside the gene matches. The length of the CDR3 is 14 residues. The DNA for the CDR3 is TGTGCCAGCAGTCCAGACAGGGGTTGGAATGGCTACACCTTC. This codes for CASSPDRGWNGYTF.

This clone has a single count. The rearrangement joins TRBV27 to TRBJ1-1; tentatively, D is TRBD1 (5 bases). This CDR3 spans 14 amino acids. Germline CDR1 reads MNHEY; CDR2 reads SMNVEV (reference sequence). The V and J ends lost 3 bases and 4 bases respectively, with 12 bases between them. The CDR3 spells CASSFQGGSTEAFF. The CDR3 nucleotides read TGTGCCAGCAGTTTCCAGGGTGGGAGCACTGAAGCTTTCTTT.

The chain has TRBV5-1 and TRBJ2-7, with D possibly matching TRBD2 (6 bases). Looked up from germline, CDR1 is SGHRS and CDR2 is YFSETQ. The CDR3 runs to 15 residues. V shed 4 bases and J shed 3 bases, with 17 bases lying between them. The chain's CDR3 is CASSPFQEGVYEQYF. The CDR3, as DNA: TGCGCCAGCAGCCCATTCCAGGAGGGCGTCTACGAGCAGTACTTC.

This sequence joins TRBV14 and TRBJ2-3; D not resolved. With 3 bases removed from V and 6 bases from J, the gap between germline ends came to 19 bases. CDR1 is SGHDN, CDR2 FVKESK, per germline. This CDR3 has 16 residues. The CDR3 DNA sequence: TGTGCCAGCAGCCAGTACCTAGTACCTTCACCTGATACGCAGTATTTT. Translated: CASSQYLVPSPDTQYF.

The sample holds a few counts of this clone. CDR3 DNA sequence: TGTGCCAGTTCCGGGACTAGGTACTACGAGCAGTACTTC. Amino acid sequence: CASSGTRYYEQYF. V is TRBV27 and J is TRBJ2-7, with TRBD2 identical over 8 bases. Germline-derived CDR1 and CDR2 are MNHEY and SMNVEV (reference sequence). The CDR3 is made up of 13 amino acids. With 9 bases clipped from V and 3 bases from J, the junction kept 7 bases outside the gene matches.

This clone has just one count. The J gene is TRBJ2-7, the V gene TRBV11-3; D assignment may be TRBD1 or TRBD2 (5 bases each). The germline V gene has CDR1 SGHNT and CDR2 YENEEA. Trimming cost V 1 base and J 9 bases, with 10 bases left between them. The CDR3 length is 12 residues. DNA for the CDR3: TGTGCCAGCAGCTTAGGAGGGGTAGGGCAGTACTTC. Residues: CASSLGGVGQYF.

This clone appeared a single time. The rearrangement uses TRBV6-5 and TRBJ1-5, with 7 bases matching TRBD1. Germline CDR1 reads MNHEY; CDR2 reads SVGAGI. V was clipped by 9 bases and J by 4 bases; unmatched bases: 6. The CDR3 has 13 amino acids. CDR3 in DNA: TGTGCCAGTAGGGACAGTCTAAATCAGCCCCAGCATTTT. The encoded protein is CASRDSLNQPQHF.

The chain uses TRBV28 and TRBJ2-7; a possible D gene is TRBD1 (6 bases). Trimming left V 5 bases short and J 2 bases short, with 19 bases between. CDR3 length equals 16 residues. The V gene's germline CDR1 is MDHEN and CDR2 SYDVKM. The CDR3 coding sequence is TGTGCCAGCAGTCCTACAGGGTGGAACGGACCCTACGAGCAGTACTTC. Translating gives CASSPTGWNGPYEQYF.

The chain is built from TRBV6-5 and TRBJ2-1; 13 nucleotides align to TRBD2. CDR1 and CDR2 (germline): MNHEY, SVGAGI. V shed 6 bases and J 6 bases; nucleotides not matched to a gene: 5. There are 15 residues in the CDR3. CDR3 DNA sequence: TGTGCCAGCAGCCACGGGACTAGCGGGATCAATGAGCAGTTCTTC. Residues: CASSHGTSGINEQFF.

The chain uses TRBV28 and TRBJ2-5; TRBD2 is a possible D gene (6 bases). V was trimmed by 2 bases and J by 1 base, leaving 11 bases between them. Germline values: CDR1 MDHEN, CDR2 SYDVKM. The CDR3 consists of 15 residues. The DNA for the CDR3 is TGTGCCAGCAGTTTACGTTTGGGACTCCAAGAGACCCAGTACTTC. Translation: CASSLRLGLQETQYF.

V is TRBV29-1 and J is TRBJ1-1; D might be TRBD1 (6 bases). V gave up 3 bases and J gave up 1 base, with 9 bases separating them. The CDR3 covers 13 residues. The germline CDR1 and CDR2 sequences are SQVTM and ANQGSEA. The CDR3 region has the DNA TGCAGCGTTGACCGGGGGCCGAACACTGAAGCTTTCTTT. Protein: CSVDRGPNTEAFF.

The chain employs TRBV5-1 and TRBJ2-2; 9 bases map to TRBD1. V lost 6 bases to trimming and J lost 0 bases; unmatched junction nucleotides: 12. CDR1 and CDR2 from the germline V gene are SGHRS and YFSETQ. This CDR3 has 18 residues. DNA for the CDR3: TGCGCCAGCACCGGGACAGGGAATCTACAGGCGAACACCGGGGAGCTGTTTTTT. It yields the protein CASTGTGNLQANTGELFF.

The gene calls are TRBV6-1 and TRBJ1-2; D is possibly TRBD1 (6 bases). Per the germline V gene, CDR1 is MNHNS and CDR2 is SASEGT. There are 13 residues in the CDR3. The V end lost 2 bases, the J end lost 5 bases, and 9 bases lay between the germline ends. CDR3 region: CASSELQGYGYTF. The CDR3 nucleotides read TGTGCCAGCAGTGAACTACAGGGTTATGGCTACACCTTC.

Concerning this clone: Other DNA variants within this sample encode the same CDR3. The rearrangement joins TRBV7-9 to TRBJ2-7; D possibly corresponds to TRBD2 (5 bases). V was trimmed by 3 bases and J by 6 bases, leaving 9 bases between them. The CDR3 length is 12 residues. CDR1 is SEHNR, CDR2 FQNEAQ, per germline (reference sequence). In DNA, the CDR3 is TGTGCCAGCAGCTTCACCGGGGTCGAGCAGTACTTC. Its protein is CASSFTGVEQYF.

As for this clone: The same CDR3 arises from other DNA sequences in this sample as well. The chain has TRBV6-5 and TRBJ2-2, with D possibly TRBD1 on 6 matching bases. Trimming removed 6 bases from V and 2 bases from J, with 7 bases in between. This CDR3 contains 13 residues. CDR1 is MNHEY and CDR2 is SVGAGI in the germline V gene. CDR3 sequence: CASRGGNTGELFF. The CDR3 region has the DNA TGTGCCAGCAGAGGGGGAAACACCGGGGAGCTGTTTTTT.

This clone was seen just once. The chain is built from TRBV18 and TRBJ2-7; TRBD1 might be the D (6 bases). The germline V gene has CDR1 KGHSH and CDR2 LQKENI. The CDR3 has 16 amino acids. Deletions cut 3 bases from V and 3 bases from J, with 18 bases between. The CDR3 DNA reads TGTGCCAGCTCACCCGAACAGGGCAGGGTCTACTACGAGCAGTACTTC. Its protein product is CASSPEQGRVYYEQYF. The full variable domain, with the rest looked up from reference TRBV18 and TRBJ2-7, is NAGVMQNPRHLVRRRGQEARLRCSPMKGHSHVYWYRQLPEEGLKFMVYLQKENIIDESGMPKERFSAEFPKEGPSILRIQQVVRGDSAAYFCASSPEQGRVYYEQYFGPGTRLTVT.

This clone was seen a few times. The CDR3 sequence is CASSVAQGGEQYF. CDR3 DNA: TGTGCCAGCAGTGTAGCACAGGGAGGCGAGCAGTACTTC. The V and J genes are TRBV2 and TRBJ2-7; either TRBD1 or TRBD2 may supply D (6 bases each). The CDR3 sequence is 13 residues long. Germline V CDR1 and CDR2: SNHLY, FYNNEI. V was shortened by 4 bases and J by 6 bases, with 13 bases between the two germline ends.

This sequence joins TRBV15 and TRBJ1-4, with D possibly being TRBD1 (5 bases). The CDR3 extends over 17 amino acids. V gave up 0 bases and J gave up 3 bases, with 14 bases separating them. CDR1 LNHNV and CDR2 YYDKDF come from the germline V gene (reference sequence). The CDR3 DNA is TGTGCCACCAGCAGAGATACGGGAGTGGGGCCTAATGAAAAACTGTTTTTT. This sequence encodes CATSRDTGVGPNEKLFF.

The rearrangement joins TRBV27 to TRBJ2-7; tentatively, D is TRBD1 or TRBD2 (5 bases each). Germline assignment: CDR1 MNHEY and CDR2 SMNVEV (reference sequence). Trimming pared 4 bases from V and 3 bases from J, leaving 22 bases between. CDR3 size: 17 residues. This CDR3 is CASSSTRVRGPSYEQYF. CDR3 DNA sequence: TGTGCCAGCAGTTCCACCAGGGTGAGGGGTCCAAGCTACGAGCAGTACTTC.

The gene calls are TRBV4-1 and TRBJ2-1, with D maybe TRBD1 (6 bases). The CDR3 is 14 amino acids. V dropped 3 bases and J dropped 7 bases, with 13 bases sitting between them. Germline V gives CDR1 MGHRA, CDR2 YSYEKL. The CDR3, as DNA: TGCGCCAGCAGCCAGCGACAGGCTCCGAATGAGCAGTTCTTC. Translation gives CASSQRQAPNEQFF.